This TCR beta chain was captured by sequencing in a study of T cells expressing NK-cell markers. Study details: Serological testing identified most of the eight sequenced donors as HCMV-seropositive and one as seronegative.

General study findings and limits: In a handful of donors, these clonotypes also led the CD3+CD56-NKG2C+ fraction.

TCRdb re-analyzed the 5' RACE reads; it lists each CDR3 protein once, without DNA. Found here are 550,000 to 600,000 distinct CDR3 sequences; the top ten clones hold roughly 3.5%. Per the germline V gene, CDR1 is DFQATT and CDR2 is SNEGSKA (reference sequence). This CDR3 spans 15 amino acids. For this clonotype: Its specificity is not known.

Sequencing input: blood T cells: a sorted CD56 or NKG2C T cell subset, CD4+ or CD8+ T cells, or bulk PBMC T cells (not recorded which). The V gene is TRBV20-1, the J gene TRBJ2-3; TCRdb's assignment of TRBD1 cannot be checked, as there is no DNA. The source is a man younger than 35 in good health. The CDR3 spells CSAIPGQGYTDTQYF.